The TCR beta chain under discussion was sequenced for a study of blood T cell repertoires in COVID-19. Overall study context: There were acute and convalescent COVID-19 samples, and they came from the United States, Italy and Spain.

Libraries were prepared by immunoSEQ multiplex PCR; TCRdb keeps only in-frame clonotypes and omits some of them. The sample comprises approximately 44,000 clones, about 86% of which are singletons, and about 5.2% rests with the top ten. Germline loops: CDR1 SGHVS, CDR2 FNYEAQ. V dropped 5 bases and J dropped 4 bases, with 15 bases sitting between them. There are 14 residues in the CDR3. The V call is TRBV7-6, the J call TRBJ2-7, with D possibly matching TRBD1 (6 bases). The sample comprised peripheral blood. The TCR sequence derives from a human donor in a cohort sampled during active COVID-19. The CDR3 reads CASSPPGHPYEQYF. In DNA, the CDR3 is TGTGCCAGCAGCCCCCCGGGACACCCTTACGAGCAGTACTTC.